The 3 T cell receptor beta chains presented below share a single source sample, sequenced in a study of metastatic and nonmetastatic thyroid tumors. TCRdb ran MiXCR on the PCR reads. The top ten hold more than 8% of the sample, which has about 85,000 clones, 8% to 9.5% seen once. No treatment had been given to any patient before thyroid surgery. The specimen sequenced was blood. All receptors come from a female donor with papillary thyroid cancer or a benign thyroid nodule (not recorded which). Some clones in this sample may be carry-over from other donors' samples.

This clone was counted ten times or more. The DNA of the CDR3 is TGTGCCAGCAGCCAAGGGTCCTCTGGAAACACCATATATTTT. It encodes CASSQGSSGNTIYF. The chain couples TRBV7-2 to TRBJ1-3, with unresolved D. Per germline, CDR1 SGHTA and CDR2 FQGNSA. V lost 5 bases, J lost 0 bases, and 8 bases lay in between. This CDR3 contains 14 residues.

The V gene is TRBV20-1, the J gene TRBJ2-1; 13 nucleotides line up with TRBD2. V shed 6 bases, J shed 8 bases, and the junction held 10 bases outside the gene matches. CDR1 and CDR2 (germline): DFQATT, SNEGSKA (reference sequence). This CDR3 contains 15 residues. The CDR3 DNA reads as TGCAGTGCAAGACGGACTAGCGGGGGTAGGGATGAGCAGTTCTTC. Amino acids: CSARRTSGGRDEQFF.

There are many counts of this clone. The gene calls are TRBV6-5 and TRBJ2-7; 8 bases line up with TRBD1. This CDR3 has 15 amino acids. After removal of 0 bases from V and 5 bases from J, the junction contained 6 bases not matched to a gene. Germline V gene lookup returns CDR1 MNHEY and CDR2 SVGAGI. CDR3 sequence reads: CASSYSWTGSDEQYF. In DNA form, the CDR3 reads TGTGCCAGCAGTTACTCATGGACAGGGTCGGACGAGCAGTACTTC.